A single sample is the source of the 9 T cell receptor beta chains below, sequenced in a study of T-cell reconstitution after alpha-beta-depleted transplantation in children. The library targeted TCRbeta and was prepared with unique molecular identifiers. TCRdb analysed the PCR reads with MiXCR anew, one entry per CDR3 protein. The sample has some 350,000 distinct CDR3 sequences; about 16% are singletons. Sequencing used PBMCs, mostly from graft donor cells, obtained 360 days after TCRalphabeta/CD19-depleted stem cell transplant. These TCRs come from a male patient aged 2 to 10 who had a stem cell transplant for acute lymphoblastic leukemia, so the T cells may come from the graft donor.

The rearrangement joins TRBV30 to TRBJ1-5; D gene unclear. V gave up 0 bases and J gave up 0 bases, with 3 bases separating them. The CDR3 covers 13 residues. CDR1 and CDR2 from the germline V gene are GTSNPN and SVGIG (reference sequence). CDR3 sequence: CAWSVGSNQPQHF. The CDR3 DNA follows: TGTGCCTGGAGTGTTGGTAGCAATCAGCCCCAGCATTTT.

V is TRBV4-1 and J is TRBJ2-7; tentatively, D is TRBD1 (5 bases). The V and J ends lost 1 base and 0 bases respectively, with 19 bases between them. Germline V lookup: CDR1 MGHRA, CDR2 YSYEKL. This CDR3 has 18 residues. CDR3 DNA sequence: TGCGCCAGCAGCCAAGCCGCCTGGGTACAGGCCCACTCCTACGAGCAGTACTTC. Protein sequence: CASSQAAWVQAHSYEQYF.

This sequence joins TRBV27 and TRBJ2-7, with 12 bases that match TRBD2. Germline CDR1 is MNHEY and CDR2 is SMNVEV (reference sequence). CDR3 size: 18 residues. With V trimmed by 0 bases and J by 4 bases, 10 bases remained unmatched. Here the CDR3 reads CASSLSPPGTSGLYEQYF. Here the CDR3 DNA reads TGTGCCAGCAGTTTATCGCCACCCGGGACTAGCGGGCTGTACGAGCAGTACTTC.

This clonotype was detected many times. J is TRBJ2-1 and V is TRBV6-5; no firm D call. The CDR3 extends over 17 amino acids. CDR1 and CDR2 from the germline V gene are MNHEY and SVGAGI. V lost 0 bases and J lost 6, with 18 bases in between. CDR3 nucleotides: TGTGCCAGCAGTTACTCGAAAACAATACCTCCGCGCAATGAGCAGTTCTTC. This sequence encodes CASSYSKTIPPRNEQFF.

The sample holds a few counts of this clonotype. This chain joins TRBV9 and TRBJ1-1; D gene ambiguous. The CDR3 consists of 13 residues. Germline V gives CDR1 SGDLS, CDR2 YYNGEE. With 3 bases removed from V and 4 bases from J, the gap between germline ends came to 10 bases. CDR3 DNA: TGTGCCAGCAGCGCCCTTCTGAGCACTGAAGCTTTCTTT. It yields the protein CASSALLSTEAFF.

The chain has TRBV5-1 and TRBJ1-2; D unclear. CDR3 length: 14 residues. Germline CDR1 reads SGHRS; CDR2 reads YFSETQ. The V and J ends lost 4 bases and 7 bases respectively, with 17 bases between them. For the CDR3, the DNA is TGCGCCAGCAGCGGATTGATAGGAATAGGTGGCTACACCTTC. This gives the protein CASSGLIGIGGYTF. The variable domain in full, completed from reference TRBV5-1 and TRBJ1-2, reads KAGVTQTPRYLIKTRGQQVTLSCSPISGHRSVSWYQQTPGQGLQFLFEYFSETQRNKGNFPGRFSGRQFSNSRSEMNVSTLELGDSALYLCASSGLIGIGGYTFGSGTRLTVV.

The chain links TRBV4-1 to TRBJ2-5; 12 nucleotides agree with TRBD1. The CDR3 consists of 18 residues. With 1 base clipped from V and 4 bases from J, the junction kept 10 bases outside the gene matches. CDR1 is MGHRA, CDR2 YSYEKL, per germline. CDR3 amino acids: CASSQVIRGQGAGETQYF. The CDR3 DNA reads as TGCGCCAGCAGCCAAGTCATTCGGGGACAGGGGGCCGGAGAGACCCAGTACTTC.

This clonotype showed up many times. At one of its ends the junction is not consistent with the germline gene, which may arise from a read error. The J gene is TRBJ2-5, the V gene TRBV7-7; TRBD1 might be the D (6 bases). The CDR3 spans 15 residues. The germline V gene has CDR1 SSHAT and CDR2 FNYEAQ (reference sequence). The CDR3 coding sequence is TGTGCTAGCAGCTCCACCCGGACAGCCCAAGAGACCCAGTACTTC. Its translation: CASSSTRTAQETQYF. The full variable domain, rest sourced from reference TRBV7-7 and TRBJ2-5, is GAGVSQSPRYKVTKRGQDVTLRCDPISSHATLYWYQQALGQGPEFLTYFNYEAQPDKSGLPSDRFSAERPEGSISTLTIQRTEQRDSAMYRCASSSTRTAQETQYFGPGTRLLVL.

This clonotype was seen at least ten times. The J gene is TRBJ2-7, the V gene TRBV20-1; the D is unclear. The CDR3 is made up of 13 amino acids. The ends were cut back, 3 bases at V and 4 bases at J, with 13 bases in the middle. CDR1 and CDR2 (germline): DFQATT, SNEGSKA (reference sequence). The CDR3: CSARVASRYEQYF. CDR3 sequence (DNA): TGCAGTGCTAGGGTCGCATCCAGGTACGAGCAGTACTTC.